The T cell receptor (beta chain) under discussion was sequenced for a study of a mutant IDH1 vaccine in newly diagnosed glioma. Study-level information: Earlier care involved radiotherapy, temozolomide, or both, and the majority received both.

Sequenced by immunoSEQ multiplex PCR; TCRdb stores in-frame clones only, minus some. The table has 100,000 to 150,000 clones, roughly 75% seen once. Time point here: week 11, during vaccination. A 20-mer mutant IDH1 peptide at 300 ug was injected subcutaneously with topical imiquimod. Comment on this clone: Its cognate antigen is unknown.

V shed 3 bases and J shed 4 bases, with 9 bases lying between them. The germline V gene encodes CDR1 SNHLY and CDR2 FYNNEI. This CDR3 spans 13 amino acids. The V and J genes are TRBV2 and TRBJ2-5; D remains unclear. This sample comprised PBMCs, obtained from a glioma patient whose treatment included an IDH1 peptide vaccine. The TCR originated in a man aged 40-49 years with glioma. CDR3 in DNA: TGTGCCAGCAGTGAGGGCCGAGCAGAGACCCAGTACTTC. This codes for CASSEGRAETQYF.